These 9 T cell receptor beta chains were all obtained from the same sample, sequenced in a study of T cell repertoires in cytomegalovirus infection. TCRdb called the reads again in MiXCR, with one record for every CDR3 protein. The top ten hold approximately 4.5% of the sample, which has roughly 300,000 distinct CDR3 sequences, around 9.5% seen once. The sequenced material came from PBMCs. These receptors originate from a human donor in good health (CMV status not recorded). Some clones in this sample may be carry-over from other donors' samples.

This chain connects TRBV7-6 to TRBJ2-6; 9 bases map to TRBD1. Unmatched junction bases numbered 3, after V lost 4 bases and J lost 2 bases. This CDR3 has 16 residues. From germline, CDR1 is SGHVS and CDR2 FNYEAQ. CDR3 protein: CASSYTGGTGANVLTF. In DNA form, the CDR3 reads TGTGCCAGCAGCTACACAGGGGGCACTGGGGCCAACGTCCTGACTTTC.

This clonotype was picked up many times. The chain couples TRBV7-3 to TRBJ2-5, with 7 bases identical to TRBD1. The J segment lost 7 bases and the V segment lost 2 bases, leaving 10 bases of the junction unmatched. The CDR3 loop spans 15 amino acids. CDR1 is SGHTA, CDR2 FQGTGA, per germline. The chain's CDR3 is CASSLSGTALGTQYF. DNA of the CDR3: TGTGCCAGCAGCTTATCCGGGACAGCTCTTGGGACCCAGTACTTC.

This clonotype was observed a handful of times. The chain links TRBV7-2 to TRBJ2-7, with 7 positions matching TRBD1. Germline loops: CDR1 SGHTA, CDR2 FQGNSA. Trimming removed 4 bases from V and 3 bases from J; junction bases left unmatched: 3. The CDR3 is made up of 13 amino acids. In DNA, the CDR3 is TGTGCCAGCAGCTGGACAGGAAACTACGAGCAGTACTTC. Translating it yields CASSWTGNYEQYF.

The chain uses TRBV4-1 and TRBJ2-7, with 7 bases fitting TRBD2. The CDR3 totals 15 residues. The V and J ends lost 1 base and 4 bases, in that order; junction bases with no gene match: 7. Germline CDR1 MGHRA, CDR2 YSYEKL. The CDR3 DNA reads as TGCGCCAGCAGCCAAGTTGCTAGCGGAACATACGAGCAGTACTTC. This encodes CASSQVASGTYEQYF.

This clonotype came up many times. CDR3: CASSFSAGKDTQYF. The CDR3, as DNA: TGTGCCAGCAGCTTTTCAGCGGGAAAAGATACGCAGTATTTT. The rearrangement links TRBV7-2 to TRBJ2-3; 7 bases fit TRBD2. In germline, CDR1 is SGHTA, CDR2 FQGNSA. The CDR3 is 14 residues long. With 3 bases clipped from V and 5 bases from J, the junction kept 5 bases outside the gene matches.

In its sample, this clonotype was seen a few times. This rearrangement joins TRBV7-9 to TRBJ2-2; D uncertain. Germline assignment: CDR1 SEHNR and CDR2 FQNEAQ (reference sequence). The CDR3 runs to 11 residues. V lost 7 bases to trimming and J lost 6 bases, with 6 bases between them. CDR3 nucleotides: TGTGCCAGCACCACCGCCGGGGAGCTGTTTTTT. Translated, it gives CASTTAGELFF.

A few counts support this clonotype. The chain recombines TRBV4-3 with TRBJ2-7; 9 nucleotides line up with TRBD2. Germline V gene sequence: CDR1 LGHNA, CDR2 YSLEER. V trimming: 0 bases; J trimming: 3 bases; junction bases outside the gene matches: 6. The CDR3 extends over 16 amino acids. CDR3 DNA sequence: TGCGCCAGCAGCCAAGATGCGGGACTAGCCTACTACGAGCAGTACTTC. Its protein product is CASSQDAGLAYYEQYF.

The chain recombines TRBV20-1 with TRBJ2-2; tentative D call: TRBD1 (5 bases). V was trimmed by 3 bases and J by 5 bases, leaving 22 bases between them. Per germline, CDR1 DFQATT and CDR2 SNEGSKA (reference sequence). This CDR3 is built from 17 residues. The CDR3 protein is CSASARLAGFVTGELFF. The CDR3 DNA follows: TGCAGTGCTAGTGCACGGCTGGCAGGGTTTGTGACCGGGGAGCTGTTTTTT.

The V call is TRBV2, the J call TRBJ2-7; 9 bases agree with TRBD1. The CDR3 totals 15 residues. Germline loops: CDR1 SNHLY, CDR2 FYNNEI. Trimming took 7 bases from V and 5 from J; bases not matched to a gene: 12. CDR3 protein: CASTTMGTGLHEQYF. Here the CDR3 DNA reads TGTGCCAGCACCACTATGGGGACAGGGCTACACGAGCAGTACTTC.